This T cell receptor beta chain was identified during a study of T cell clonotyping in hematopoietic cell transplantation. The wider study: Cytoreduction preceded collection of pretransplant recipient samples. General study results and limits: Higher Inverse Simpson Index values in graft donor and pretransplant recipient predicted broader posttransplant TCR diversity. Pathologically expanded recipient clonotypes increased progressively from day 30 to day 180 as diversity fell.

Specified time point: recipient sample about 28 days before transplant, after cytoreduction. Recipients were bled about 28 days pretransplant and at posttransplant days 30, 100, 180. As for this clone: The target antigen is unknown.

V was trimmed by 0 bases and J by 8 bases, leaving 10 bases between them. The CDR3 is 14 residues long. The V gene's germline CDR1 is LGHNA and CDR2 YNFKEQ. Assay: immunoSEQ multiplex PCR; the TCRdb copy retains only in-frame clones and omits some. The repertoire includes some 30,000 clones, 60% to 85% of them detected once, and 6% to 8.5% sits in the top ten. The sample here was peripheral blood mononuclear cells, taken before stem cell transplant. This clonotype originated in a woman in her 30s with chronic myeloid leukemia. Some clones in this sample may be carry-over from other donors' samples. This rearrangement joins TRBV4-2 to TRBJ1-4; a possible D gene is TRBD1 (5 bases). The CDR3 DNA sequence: TGTGCCAGCAGCCAAGACAGGGTCGGGGAAAAACTGTTTTTT. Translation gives CASSQDRVGEKLFF.